This TCR beta chain came from a study of blood T cell repertoires in COVID-19. Overall study context: The analysed material was cDNA or gDNA that came from T cells, B-cell-depleted T cells, or PBMCs.

In the source study's methods: Amplification of reference gene primers provided the estimated nucleated cell counts. TCRdb's copy holds only in-frame clones and misses some; the assay was immunoSEQ multiplex PCR. Clone size and the V and J calls come from that table; the DNA yielded D and trimming. The sample contains 200,000 to 300,000 clones, 75% to 85% of which appear only once. V was trimmed by 6 bases and J by 4 bases, leaving 16 bases between them. The CDR3 runs to 15 residues. Germline lookup yields CDR1 MNHEY and CDR2 SVGEGT. The chain uses TRBV6-2 or TRBV6-3 and TRBJ1-5; D is possibly TRBD1 (5 bases). The sequence came from a man aged 40-49 years who had recovered from COVID-19. Source material: peripheral blood. CDR3 loop: CASSRRRGGNQPQHF. Written as DNA, the CDR3 is TGTGCCAGCAGCCGGAGGAGGGGCGGGAATCAGCCCCAGCATTTT.